These 20 T cell receptor beta chains originate from one sample sequenced in a study of OX40 agonist ivuxolimab in advanced cancers. Produced via immunoSEQ multiplex PCR; TCRdb's table is partial and in-frame only. The table shows 60,000 to 65,000 clones, with roughly nine tenths occurring only once. The input for sequencing was CD4+ or CD8+ T cells sorted from blood, taken in a trial of the OX40 agonist ivuxolimab. Receptors were obtained from an adult with an advanced solid tumor such as melanoma, head and neck, liver or kidney cancer.

This clone appeared a single time. The J gene is TRBJ1-1, the V gene TRBV5-4, with D unresolved. The germline gives CDR1 SGHNT, CDR2 YYREEE (reference sequence). The CDR3 covers 14 residues. V was trimmed by 0 bases and J by 0 bases, leaving 6 bases between them. The chain's CDR3 is CASSLDGLNTEAFF. In DNA, the CDR3 is TGTGCCAGCAGCTTGGACGGTTTGAACACTGAAGCTTTCTTT. The full variable domain, rest sourced from reference TRBV5-4 and TRBJ1-1, is ETGVTQSPTHLIKTRGQQVTLRCSSQSGHNTVSWYQQALGQGPQFIFQYYREEENGRGNFPPRFSGLQFPNYSSELNVNALELDDSALYLCASSLDGLNTEAFFGQGTRLTVV.

This chain joins TRBV4-1 and TRBJ1-3; perhaps TRBD1 as D (5 bases). The V end was cut by 0 bases, the J end by 0 bases, with 9 bases between. The CDR3 spans 16 residues. The germline CDR1 and CDR2 sequences are MGHRA and YSYEKL. DNA of the CDR3: TGCGCCAGCAGCCAAGATGGGGGTCCCTCTGGAAACACCATATATTTT. This codes for CASSQDGGPSGNTIYF.

The chain joins TRBV10-3 to TRBJ1-3, with a tentative D call TRBD1 (6 bases). V was cut by 10 bases and J by 2 bases, with 18 bases left in between. Germline CDR1 is ENHRY and CDR2 is SYGVKD. The CDR3 loop spans 15 amino acids. The CDR3 loop reads CATRGAGDTGNTIYF. The CDR3 nucleotides read TGTGCCACCCGAGGGGCAGGGGACACTGGAAACACCATATATTTT.

The CDR3 reads CASSATGIVQETQYF. DNA of the CDR3: TGTGCCAGCAGCGCAACAGGGATAGTACAAGAGACCCAGTACTTC. The chain links TRBV9 to TRBJ2-5; maybe TRBD1 (6 bases). The CDR3 has 15 amino acids. Germline CDR1 and CDR2: SGDLS and YYNGEE. Trimming left V 3 bases short and J 2 bases short, with 14 bases between.

The gene calls are TRBV4-1 and TRBJ1-1; D not resolved. V was pared by 4 bases and J by 2 bases, with 8 bases between. Germline V gene lookup returns CDR1 MGHRA and CDR2 YSYEKL. CDR3 size: 13 residues. Here the CDR3 DNA reads TGCGCCAGCAGCCCACAGCTAAACACTGAAGCTTTCTTT. This sequence encodes CASSPQLNTEAFF.

Remarks on this clone: The junction departs from germline at one end; a sequencing error may be responsible. V gene TRBV5-1 combines with J gene TRBJ2-7; no reliable D call. From germline, CDR1 is SGHRS and CDR2 YFSETQ. The length of the CDR3 is 14 residues. CDR3 amino acids: CASSLEGNSYGQYF. The CDR3 DNA reads as TGCGCCAGCAGCTTGGAGGGTAACTCCTACGGGCAGTACTTC. The entire variable domain, with the rest obtained from reference TRBV5-1 and TRBJ2-7, is as follows: KAGVTQTPRYLIKTRGQQVTLSCSPISGHRSVSWYQQTPGQGLQFLFEYFSETQRNKGNFPGRFSGRQFSNSRSEMNVSTLELGDSALYLCASSLEGNSYGQYFGPGTRLTVT.

The rearrangement joins TRBV5-5 to TRBJ2-5; 9 bases match TRBD1. Unmatched junction bases numbered 10, after V lost 3 bases and J lost 4 bases. There are 16 residues in the CDR3. Germline CDR1 is SGHKS and CDR2 is YYEKEE (reference sequence). DNA for the CDR3: TGTGCCAGCAGCTCCCGGGACAGGGTGGTGCGAGAGACCCAGTACTTC. Residues: CASSSRDRVVRETQYF.

This chain connects TRBV9 to TRBJ1-1; D is perhaps TRBD1 (6 bases). CDR3 size: 15 residues. The V end lost 0 bases, the J end lost 4 bases, and 13 bases lay between the germline ends. Germline V lookup: CDR1 SGDLS, CDR2 YYNGEE. The CDR3 is CASSVAWGASTEAFF. CDR3 sequence (DNA): TGTGCCAGCAGCGTAGCGTGGGGGGCCTCCACTGAAGCTTTCTTT.

This clone was observed once. The chain combines TRBV7-9 with TRBJ1-3, with a tentative D call TRBD1 (6 bases). The V end was cut by 3 bases, the J end by 0 bases, with 12 bases between. Germline CDR1 and CDR2: SEHNR and FQNEAQ (reference sequence). The CDR3 length is 16 residues. This chain's CDR3 is CASSFLGQISGNTIYF. CDR3 sequence (DNA): TGTGCCAGCAGCTTTTTGGGACAAATCTCTGGAAACACCATATATTTT.

This sequence joins TRBV27 and TRBJ2-1; D possibly matches TRBD1 or TRBD2 (5 bases each). Deletions cut 0 bases from V and 4 bases from J, with 16 bases between. This CDR3 comprises 17 residues. Germline loops: CDR1 MNHEY, CDR2 SMNVEV (reference sequence). The CDR3: CASSLSGVGRLYNEQFF. The CDR3 DNA sequence: TGTGCCAGCAGTTTATCGGGGGTGGGAAGATTGTACAATGAGCAGTTCTTC.

The gene calls are TRBV21-1 and TRBJ2-7; TRBD2, the table's D call, was not compared with the DNA. TRBV21-1 is listed as a pseudogene. This CDR3 has 16 residues. CDR3 region: CASSSPSGSGAYEQYF. The CDR3 DNA reads as TGTGCCAGCAGCTCGCCTAGCGGGTCAGGCGCCTACGAGCAGTACTTC.

The V and J genes are TRBV28 and TRBJ2-7; D is unresolved. This CDR3 spans 15 amino acids. Germline V gives CDR1 MDHEN, CDR2 SYDVKM. The ends were cut back, 2 bases at V and 1 base at J, with 12 bases in the middle. CDR3 DNA: TGTGCCAGCAGTTTACGCAAAGGGTTGTCCTACGAGCAGTACTTC. Its protein is CASSLRKGLSYEQYF. The full variable domain, its missing parts supplied by reference TRBV28 and TRBJ2-7, is DVKVTQSSRYLVKRTGEKVFLECVQDMDHENMFWYRQDPGLGLRLIYFSYDVKMKEKGDIPEGYSVSREKKERFSLILESASTNQTSMYLCASSLRKGLSYEQYFGPGTRLTVT.

CDR3 residues: CASSPTGGGGELFF. DNA for the CDR3: TGTGCCAGCTCACCGACAGGCGGTGGCGGGGAGCTGTTTTTT. The rearrangement joins TRBV18 to TRBJ2-2; possibly TRBD1 for D (6 bases). Germline loops: CDR1 KGHSH, CDR2 LQKENI. Trimming stripped 3 bases from V and 7 bases from J, with 12 bases between. This CDR3 region has 14 residues. Looking up the rest from reference TRBV18 and TRBJ2-2 gives the full variable domain: NAGVMQNPRHLVRRRGQEARLRCSPMKGHSHVYWYRQLPEEGLKFMVYLQKENIIDESGMPKERFSAEFPKEGPSILRIQQVVRGDSAAYFCASSPTGGGGELFFGEGSRLTVL.

In this sample, this clone turned up a few times. This chain joins TRBV19 and TRBJ1-2; TRBD1 might be the D (5 bases). V dropped 7 bases and J dropped 8 bases, with 17 bases sitting between them. This CDR3 has 13 residues. Per the germline V gene, CDR1 is LNHDA and CDR2 is SQIVND (reference sequence). The CDR3 DNA follows: TGTGCCAGTATTGAGGGGAAGCTAGGAGGCTACACCTTC. Its protein is CASIEGKLGGYTF.

CDR3 DNA: TGTGCCAGCAGCTTTAATGCATTCTCCTACGAGCAGTACTTC. It translates to CASSFNAFSYEQYF. The chain has TRBV7-6 and TRBJ2-7, with D uncertain. The length of the CDR3 is 14 residues. V was cut by 3 bases and J by 0 bases, with 9 bases left in between. Germline V lookup: CDR1 SGHVS, CDR2 FNYEAQ.

The rearrangement links TRBV28 to TRBJ1-2; unclear D gene. Germline V gene lookup returns CDR1 MDHEN and CDR2 SYDVKM. Trimming took off 6 bases at V and 8 bases at J, with 16 bases between the two ends. The CDR3 runs to 13 residues. The DNA for the CDR3 is TGTGCCAGCAGGGCCCCAGCGAGAGGCGGCTACACCTTC. Its translation: CASRAPARGGYTF.

The V gene is TRBV19, the J gene TRBJ1-2; D is unresolved. From germline, CDR1 is LNHDA and CDR2 SQIVND (reference sequence). Deletions cut 7 bases from V and 7 bases from J, with 16 bases between. This CDR3 has 13 residues. CDR3 nucleotides: TGTGCCAGTACCCCGACACTCTCGGGTGGCTACACCTTC. This encodes CASTPTLSGGYTF.

The rearrangement links TRBV29-1 to TRBJ1-2; TRBD1 is a possible D gene (5 bases). This CDR3 contains 11 residues. The V end was cut by 6 bases, the J end by 4 bases, with 9 bases between. Germline CDR1 SQVTM, CDR2 ANQGSEA. CDR3 bases: TGCAGCGTGGCAGGGAGCTATGGCTACACCTTC. Translated: CSVAGSYGYTF. Using reference TRBV29-1 and TRBJ1-2 for the parts outside the CDR3, the full variable domain is SAVISQKPSRDICQRGTSLTIQCQVDSQVTMMFWYRQQPGQSLTLIATANQGSEATYESGFVIDKFPISRPNLTFSTLTVSNMSPEDSSIYLCSVAGSYGYTFGSGTRLTVV.

V gene TRBV28 combines with J gene TRBJ1-1, with a possible D match to TRBD1 (6 bases). The germline V gene has CDR1 MDHEN and CDR2 SYDVKM. The CDR3 totals 14 residues. Trimming removed 3 bases from V and 9 bases from J, with 17 bases in between. DNA of the CDR3: TGTGCCAGCAGTTTCGGACAGACCGCGGAAAAAGCTTTCTTT. Residues: CASSFGQTAEKAFF.

The rearrangement links TRBV21-1 to TRBJ2-1; TRBD2, the table's D call, lacks a check against the DNA. TRBV21-1 is a known pseudogene. The CDR3 is made up of 16 amino acids. CDR3 in DNA: TGTGCCAGCAGCAACTGGGTAAAGAGACTGGGAGATGAGCAGTTCTTC. Its protein product is CASSNWVKRLGDEQFF.